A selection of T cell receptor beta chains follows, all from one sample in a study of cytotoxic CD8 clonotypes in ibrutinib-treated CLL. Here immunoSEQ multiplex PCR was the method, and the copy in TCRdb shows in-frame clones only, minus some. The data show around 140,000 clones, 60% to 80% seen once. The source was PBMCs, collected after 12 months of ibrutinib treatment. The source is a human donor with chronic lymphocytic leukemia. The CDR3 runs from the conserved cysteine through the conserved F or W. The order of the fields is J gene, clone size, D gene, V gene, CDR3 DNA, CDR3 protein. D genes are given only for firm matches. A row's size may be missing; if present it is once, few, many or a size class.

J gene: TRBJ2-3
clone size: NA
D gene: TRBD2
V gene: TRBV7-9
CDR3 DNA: TGTGCCAGCAGCCTTAGCGGGGGGGCGAGTGATACGCAGTATTTT
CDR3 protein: CASSLSGGASDTQYF

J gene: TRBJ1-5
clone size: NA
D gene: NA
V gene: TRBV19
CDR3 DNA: TGTGCCGGTGGGGGGGGCAATCAGCCCCAGCATTTT
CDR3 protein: CAGGGGNQPQHF

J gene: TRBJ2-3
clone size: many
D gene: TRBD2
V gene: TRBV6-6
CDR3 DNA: TGTGCCAGCAGTTGGGGACTAGCGGGGGAGACAGATACGCAGTATTTT
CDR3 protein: CASSWGLAGETDTQYF

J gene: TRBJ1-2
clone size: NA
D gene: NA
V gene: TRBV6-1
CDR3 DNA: TGTGCCAGCAGGTTGCGGGGCTACACCTTC
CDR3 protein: CASRLRGYTF

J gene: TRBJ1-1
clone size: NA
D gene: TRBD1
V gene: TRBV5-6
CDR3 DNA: TGTGCCAGCAGCTTACAGGGGCACAACACTGAAGCTTTCTTT
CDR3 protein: CASSLQGHNTEAFF

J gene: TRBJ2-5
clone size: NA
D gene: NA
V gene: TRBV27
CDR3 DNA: TGTGCCAGCAGTCCGCTTCGAGGAAACCAGTACCAAGAGACCCAGTACTTC
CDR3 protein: CASSPLRGNQYQETQYF

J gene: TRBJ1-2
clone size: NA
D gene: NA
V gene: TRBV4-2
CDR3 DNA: TGTGCCAGCAGCCAAGAAGTGAGAAACTATGGCTACACCTTC
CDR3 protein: CASSQEVRNYGYTF

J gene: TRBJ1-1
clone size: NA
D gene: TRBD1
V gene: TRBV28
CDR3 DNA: TGTGCCAGCAGCTCCGCCGGGACAGACACTGAAGCTTTCTTT
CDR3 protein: CASSSAGTDTEAFF

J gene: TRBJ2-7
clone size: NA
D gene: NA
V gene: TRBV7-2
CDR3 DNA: TGTGCCAGCAGCTTAGAGGGGGTTAGGGGGACCCAGCAGTACTTC
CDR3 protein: CASSLEGVRGTQQYF

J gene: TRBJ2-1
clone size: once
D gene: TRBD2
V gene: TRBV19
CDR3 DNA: TGTGCCAGTAGTATTTTAGCGGGAGGAAACTCCTACAATGAGCAGTTCTTC
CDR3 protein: CASSILAGGNSYNEQFF

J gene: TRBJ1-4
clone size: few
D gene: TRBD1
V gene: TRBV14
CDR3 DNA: TGTGCCAGCAGCCTTTCGACAGGGCAACTGTTTTTT
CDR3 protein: CASSLSTGQLFF

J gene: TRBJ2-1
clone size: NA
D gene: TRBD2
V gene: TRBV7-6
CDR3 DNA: TGTGCCAGCAGCTTACTAGCGGCGAGCTACAATGAGCAGTTCTTC
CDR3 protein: CASSLLAASYNEQFF

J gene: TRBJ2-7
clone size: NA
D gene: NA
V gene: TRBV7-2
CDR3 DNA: TGTGCCAGCAGCTTACAGGGCGGCTCCTACGAGCAGTACTTC
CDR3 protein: CASSLQGGSYEQYF

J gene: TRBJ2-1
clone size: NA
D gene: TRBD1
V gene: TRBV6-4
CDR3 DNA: TGTGCCAGCAGTGAGAGAACAGGGGTACCCTACAATGAGCAGTTCTTC
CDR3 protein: CASSERTGVPYNEQFF

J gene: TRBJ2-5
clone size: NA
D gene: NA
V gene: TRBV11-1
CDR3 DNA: TGTGCCAGCAGCCAACAGGGTTCGGTAGAGACCCAGTACTTC
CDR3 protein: CASSQQGSVETQYF

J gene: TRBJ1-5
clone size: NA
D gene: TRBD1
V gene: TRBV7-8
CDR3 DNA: TGTGCCAGCAGCTTAGGTTCGACAGGGTTGGATCAGCCCCAGCATTTT
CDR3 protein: CASSLGSTGLDQPQHF

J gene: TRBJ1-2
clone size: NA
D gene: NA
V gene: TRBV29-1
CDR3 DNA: TGCAGCGTAGCTGGGGGGGGCGACTACACCTTC
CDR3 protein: CSVAGGGDYTF

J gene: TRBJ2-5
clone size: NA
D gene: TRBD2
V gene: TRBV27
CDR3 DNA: TGTGCCAGCAGTGGGGGACTAGCGGGGCAAGAGACCCAGTACTTC
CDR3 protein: CASSGGLAGQETQYF

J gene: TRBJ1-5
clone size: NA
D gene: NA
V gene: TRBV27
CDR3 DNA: TGTGCCAGCAGGGCACAGGGTAATCAGCCCCAGCATTTT
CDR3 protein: CASRAQGNQPQHF

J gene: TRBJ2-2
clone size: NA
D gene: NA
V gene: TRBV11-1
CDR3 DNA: TGTGCCAGCTCGGTGGGGCCAGCCTCTTCGAACACCGGGGAGCTGTTTTTT
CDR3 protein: CASSVGPASSNTGELFF

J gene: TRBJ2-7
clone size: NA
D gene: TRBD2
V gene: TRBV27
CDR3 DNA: TGTGCCAGCAGTTTAGGGGAACTAGCGGGGGGGTACGAGCAGTACTTC
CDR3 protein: CASSLGELAGGYEQYF

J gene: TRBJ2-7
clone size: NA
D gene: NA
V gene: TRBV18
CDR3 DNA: TGTGCCAGCTCAGTCCAGGGGGGTTCCTACGAGCAGTACTTC
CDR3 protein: CASSVQGGSYEQYF

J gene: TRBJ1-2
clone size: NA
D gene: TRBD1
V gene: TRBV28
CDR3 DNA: TGTGCCAGCAGTCCGTCCGTGGGACAGGGGAACTATGGCTACACCTTC
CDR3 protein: CASSPSVGQGNYGYTF

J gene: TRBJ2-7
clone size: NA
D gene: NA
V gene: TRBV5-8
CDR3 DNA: TGTGCCAGCAGCGCACACCCGGACGGCCCACGTGAGCAGTACTTC
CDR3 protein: CASSAHPDGPREQYF

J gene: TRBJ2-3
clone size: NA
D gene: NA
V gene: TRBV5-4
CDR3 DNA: TGTGCCAGCAGCTTGAAACAGGTAGTAGATACGCAGTATTTT
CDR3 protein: CASSLKQVVDTQYF

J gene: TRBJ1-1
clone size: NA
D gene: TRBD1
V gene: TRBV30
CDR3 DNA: TGTGCCTGGAGGAGGGGGGCCACAGGGGGTGGCACCATGAACACTGAAGCTTTCTTT
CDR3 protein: CAWRRGATGGGTMNTEAFF

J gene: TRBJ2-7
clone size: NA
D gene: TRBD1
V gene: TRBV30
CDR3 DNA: TGTGCCTGGAGTGAGGGACAGGGCTGGAACGAGCAGTACTTC
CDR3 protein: CAWSEGQGWNEQYF

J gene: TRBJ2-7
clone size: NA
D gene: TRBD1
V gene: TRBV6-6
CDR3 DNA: TGTGCCAGCAGCCGACAGGGGAACGAGCAGTACTTC
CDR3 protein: CASSRQGNEQYF

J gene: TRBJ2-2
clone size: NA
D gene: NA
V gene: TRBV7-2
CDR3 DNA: TGTGCCAGCAACCAACTTATCCCCCAAGGGGGATACACCGGGGAGCTGTTTTTT
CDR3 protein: CASNQLIPQGGYTGELFF

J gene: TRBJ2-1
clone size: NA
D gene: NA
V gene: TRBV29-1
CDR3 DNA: TGCAGCGTTGGTTCTGACCCCCTCTACGGTGAGCAGTTCTTC
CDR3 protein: CSVGSDPLYGEQFF

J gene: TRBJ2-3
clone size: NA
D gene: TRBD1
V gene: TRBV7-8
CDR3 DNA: TGTGCCAGCAGCACCGAAGGGGGCTTCACAGATACGCAGTATTTT
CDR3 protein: CASSTEGGFTDTQYF

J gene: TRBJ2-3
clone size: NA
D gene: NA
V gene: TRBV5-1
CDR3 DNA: TGCGCCAGCAGTGGACAGGGAGGGGATACGCAGTATTTT
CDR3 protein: CASSGQGGDTQYF

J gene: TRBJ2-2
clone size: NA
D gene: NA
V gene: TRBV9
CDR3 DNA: TGTGCCAGCAGTCGCCAAAAGAGGGGGTATGAAACCGGGGAGCTGTTTTTT
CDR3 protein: CASSRQKRGYETGELFF

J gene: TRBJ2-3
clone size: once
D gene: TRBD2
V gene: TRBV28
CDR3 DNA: TGTGCCAGCAGTTTAAATGACCTACTAGCGGGAGGGGGGACAGATACGCAGTATTTT
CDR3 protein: CASSLNDLLAGGGTDTQYF

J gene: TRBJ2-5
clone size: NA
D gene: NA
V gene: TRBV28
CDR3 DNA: TGTGCCAGCAGTTTTGTGGGAAATATCTACCAAGAGACCCAGTACTTC
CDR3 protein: CASSFVGNIYQETQYF

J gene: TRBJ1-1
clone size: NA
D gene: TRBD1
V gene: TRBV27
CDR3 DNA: TGTGCCAGCCGCAACAGGGGGCGGGACACTGAAGCTTTCTTT
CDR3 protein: CASRNRGRDTEAFF

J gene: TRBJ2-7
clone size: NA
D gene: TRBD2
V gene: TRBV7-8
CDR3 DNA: TGTGCCAGCAGCTTAGTACGTATGCCGGGACTAGCTGGAAACGAGCAGTACTTC
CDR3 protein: CASSLVRMPGLAGNEQYF

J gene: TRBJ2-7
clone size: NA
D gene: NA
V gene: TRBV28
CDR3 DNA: TGTGCCAGCAGTTTGGTGTACGAGCAGTACTTC
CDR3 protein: CASSLVYEQYF

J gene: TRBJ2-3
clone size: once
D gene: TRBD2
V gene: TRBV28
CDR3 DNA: TGTGCCAGCCATTTGCGGACTAGCGGGGGCACAGATACGCAGTATTTT
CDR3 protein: CASHLRTSGGTDTQYF

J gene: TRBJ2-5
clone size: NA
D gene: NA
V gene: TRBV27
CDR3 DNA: TGTGCCAGCAGTTTCTCAGGCGAGACCCAGTACTTC
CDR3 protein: CASSFSGETQYF

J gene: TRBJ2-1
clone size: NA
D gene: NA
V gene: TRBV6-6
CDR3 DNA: TGTGCCAGCAGTTTCGTAGGGAATGAGCAGTTCTTC
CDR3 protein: CASSFVGNEQFF

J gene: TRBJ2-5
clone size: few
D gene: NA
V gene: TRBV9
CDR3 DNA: TGTGCCAGCAGCGCTGACAAGACCCAGTACTTC
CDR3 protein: CASSADKTQYF

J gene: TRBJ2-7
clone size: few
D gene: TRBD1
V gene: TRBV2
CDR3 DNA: TGTGCCAGCACCAACCCGGGACAGGGCAACTACGAGCAGTACTTC
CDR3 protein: CASTNPGQGNYEQYF

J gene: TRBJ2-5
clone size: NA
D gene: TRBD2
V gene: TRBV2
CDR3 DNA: TGTGCCAGCAGGCCACTAGCGGGACTCCAAGAGACCCAGTACTTC
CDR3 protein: CASRPLAGLQETQYF

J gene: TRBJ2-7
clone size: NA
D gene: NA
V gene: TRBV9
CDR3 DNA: TGTGCCAGCAGCGTAGATACAGGGACCTACGAGCAGTACTTC
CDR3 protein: CASSVDTGTYEQYF

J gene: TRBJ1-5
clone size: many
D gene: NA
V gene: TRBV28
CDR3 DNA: TGTGCCAGCACCCCATGGGGGATTGGGCAGCCCCAGCATTTT
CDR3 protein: CASTPWGIGQPQHF

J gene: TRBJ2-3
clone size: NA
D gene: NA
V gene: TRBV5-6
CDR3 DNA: TGTGCCAGCAGCTTGACAGATACGCAGTATTTT
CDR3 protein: CASSLTDTQYF

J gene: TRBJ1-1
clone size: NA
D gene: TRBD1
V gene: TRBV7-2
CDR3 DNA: TGTGCCAGCAGCCACCGAGGGGGCCAGGGTAACACTGAAGCTTTCTTT
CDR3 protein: CASSHRGGQGNTEAFF

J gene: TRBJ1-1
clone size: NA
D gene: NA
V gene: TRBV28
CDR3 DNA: TGTGCCAGCAGTTTAGCACAGATGAACACTGAAGCTTTCTTT
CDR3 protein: CASSLAQMNTEAFF

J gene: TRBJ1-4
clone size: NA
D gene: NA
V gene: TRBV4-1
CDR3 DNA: TGCGCCAGCAGCCAAGATGAAAAACTGTTTTTT
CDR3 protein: CASSQDEKLFF

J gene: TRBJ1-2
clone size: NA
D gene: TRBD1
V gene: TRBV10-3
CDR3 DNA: TGTGCCATCAGTGTTAACGACAGGGGTGGCTACACCTTC
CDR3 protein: CAISVNDRGGYTF

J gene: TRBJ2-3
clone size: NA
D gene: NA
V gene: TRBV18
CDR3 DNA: TGTGCCAGCTCATCCCGACCCAGCGGTATAAACACAGATACGCAGTATTTT
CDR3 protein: CASSSRPSGINTDTQYF

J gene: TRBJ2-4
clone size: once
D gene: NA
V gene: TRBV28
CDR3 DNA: TGTGCCAGCACCGTCGGCCGGGACATTCAGTACTTC
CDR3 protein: CASTVGRDIQYF

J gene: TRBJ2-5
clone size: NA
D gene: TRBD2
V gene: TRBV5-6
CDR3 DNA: TGTGCCAGCAGCTTGGCTCCAGCGGGAGGGCGGGAGACCCAGTACTTC
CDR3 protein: CASSLAPAGGRETQYF